These T cell receptor beta chains were read from a single sample in a study of blood T cell repertoires in COVID-19. Profiled with immunoSEQ multiplex PCR; TCRdb holds only in-frame clones, not every one. The sample yields over 140,000 clones, around 81% seen once. Sequenced input: peripheral blood. All receptors derive from an older woman with acute or convalescent COVID-19. The CDR3 runs from the conserved cysteine through the conserved F or W. Fields, in order: V gene, clone size, D gene, J gene, CDR3 protein, CDR3 DNA. D genes are given only for firm matches. Clone size appears in some rows only: once, few, many, or a class for an expanded clone.

v_call: TRBV18; clone_size: -; d_call: TRBD1; j_call: TRBJ2-5; cdr3_aa: CASSSGQGAVETQYF; cdr3_nt: TGTGCCAGCTCATCTGGACAGGGGGCGGTGGAGACCCAGTACTTC
v_call: TRBV12-3/TRBV12-4; clone_size: few; d_call: -; j_call: TRBJ1-6; cdr3_aa: CASRTMTGSPLHF; cdr3_nt: TGTGCCAGCAGGACGATGACGGGTTCACCCCTCCACTTT
v_call: TRBV19; clone_size: -; d_call: TRBD1; j_call: TRBJ1-1; cdr3_aa: CASSTTGTGTQAFF; cdr3_nt: TGTGCCAGTAGTACCACCGGGACAGGGACTCAAGCTTTCTTT
v_call: TRBV18; clone_size: once; d_call: TRBD1; j_call: TRBJ2-3; cdr3_aa: CASSSMTGDTQYF; cdr3_nt: TGTGCCAGCTCATCAATGACAGGGGATACGCAGTATTTT
v_call: TRBV29-1; clone_size: -; d_call: TRBD2; j_call: TRBJ2-1; cdr3_aa: CNTGGANNEQFF; cdr3_nt: TGCAACACGGGGGGAGCCAACAATGAGCAGTTCTTC
v_call: TRBV19; clone_size: -; d_call: -; j_call: TRBJ2-3; cdr3_aa: CASSILDSRTDTQYF; cdr3_nt: TGTGCCAGTAGTATCTTGGACAGCCGGACAGATACGCAGTATTTT
v_call: TRBV4-3; clone_size: -; d_call: TRBD1; j_call: TRBJ2-7; cdr3_aa: CASSQGVGQTYEQYF; cdr3_nt: TGCGCCAGCAGCCAAGGAGTGGGACAGACCTACGAGCAGTACTTC
v_call: TRBV29-1; clone_size: -; d_call: TRBD1; j_call: TRBJ2-7; cdr3_aa: CSVGGQGPPYEQYF; cdr3_nt: TGCAGCGTTGGCGGACAGGGGCCCCCCTACGAGCAGTACTTC
v_call: TRBV7-8; clone_size: -; d_call: TRBD2; j_call: TRBJ2-3; cdr3_aa: CASSEDSVFRDYLEDTQYF; cdr3_nt: TGTGCCAGCAGCGAGGATTCAGTTTTCCGGGACTACCTCGAAGATACGCAGTATTTT
v_call: TRBV7-6; clone_size: -; d_call: -; j_call: TRBJ1-5; cdr3_aa: CASSLGVGPNQPQHF; cdr3_nt: TGTGCCAGCAGCCTTGGGGTGGGGCCCAATCAGCCCCAGCATTTT
v_call: TRBV7-8; clone_size: -; d_call: -; j_call: TRBJ2-2; cdr3_aa: CASSLNLVAASVTGELFF; cdr3_nt: TGTGCCAGCAGCTTAAATCTCGTAGCGGCTAGTGTCACCGGGGAGCTGTTTTTT
v_call: TRBV5-1; clone_size: -; d_call: TRBD2; j_call: TRBJ2-7; cdr3_aa: CASSRTGTSGGEQYF; cdr3_nt: TGCGCCAGCAGCAGAACCGGGACTAGCGGGGGAGAGCAGTACTTC
v_call: TRBV28; clone_size: -; d_call: -; j_call: TRBJ1-3; cdr3_aa: CASSDTGPGNTIYF; cdr3_nt: TGTGCCAGCAGCGACACCGGCCCCGGAAACACCATATATTTT
v_call: TRBV7-8; clone_size: -; d_call: -; j_call: TRBJ1-4; cdr3_aa: CASSPRGGASGKLFF; cdr3_nt: TGTGCCAGCAGCCCCCGAGGGGGGGCGTCGGGAAAACTGTTTTTT
v_call: TRBV5-1; clone_size: -; d_call: -; j_call: TRBJ1-1; cdr3_aa: CASSPGNTEAFF; cdr3_nt: TGCGCCAGCAGCCCCGGGAACACTGAAGCTTTCTTT
v_call: TRBV5-1; clone_size: -; d_call: -; j_call: TRBJ2-2; cdr3_aa: CASSVGNGLGGELFF; cdr3_nt: TGCGCCAGCAGCGTGGGCAATGGGCTGGGCGGGGAGCTGTTTTTT
v_call: TRBV25-1; clone_size: -; d_call: -; j_call: TRBJ2-5; cdr3_aa: CASSDPGAGGETQYF; cdr3_nt: TGTGCCAGCAGTGACCCTGGTGCGGGTGGGGAGACCCAGTACTTC
v_call: TRBV28; clone_size: -; d_call: -; j_call: TRBJ1-1; cdr3_aa: CASTYFGGKTEAFF; cdr3_nt: TGTGCCAGCACCTACTTCGGCGGAAAAACTGAAGCTTTCTTT
v_call: TRBV28; clone_size: -; d_call: TRBD1; j_call: TRBJ1-1; cdr3_aa: CASTPISGTGVEAFF; cdr3_nt: TGTGCCAGCACCCCAATCTCAGGGACAGGGGTTGAAGCTTTCTTT
v_call: TRBV20-1; clone_size: -; d_call: -; j_call: TRBJ1-6; cdr3_aa: CSASSTGFYSPLHF; cdr3_nt: TGCAGTGCTAGTAGTACGGGGTTTTATTCACCCCTCCACTTT
v_call: TRBV4-3; clone_size: -; d_call: TRBD2; j_call: TRBJ2-2; cdr3_aa: CASSFGLAGEAGELFF; cdr3_nt: TGCGCCAGCAGCTTCGGACTAGCGGGAGAGGCCGGGGAGCTGTTTTTT
v_call: TRBV6-5; clone_size: -; d_call: -; j_call: TRBJ1-2; cdr3_aa: CASRQGVSGYTF; cdr3_nt: TGTGCCAGCAGACAGGGCGTCAGTGGCTACACCTTC
v_call: TRBV5-1; clone_size: -; d_call: -; j_call: TRBJ2-3; cdr3_aa: CASSLSAFTSTDTQYF; cdr3_nt: TGCGCCAGCAGCTTGTCTGCCTTTACTAGCACAGATACGCAGTATTTT
v_call: TRBV6-4; clone_size: -; d_call: TRBD2; j_call: TRBJ2-3; cdr3_aa: CASRGLAGGTDTQYF; cdr3_nt: TGTGCCAGCAGAGGACTAGCGGGAGGCACAGATACGCAGTATTTT
v_call: TRBV10-3; clone_size: few; d_call: -; j_call: TRBJ1-1; cdr3_aa: CAISPGQEAFF; cdr3_nt: TGTGCCATCAGCCCAGGACAGGAAGCTTTCTTT
v_call: TRBV29-1; clone_size: -; d_call: TRBD2; j_call: TRBJ2-1; cdr3_aa: CRVTSGSGSYNEQFF; cdr3_nt: TGCAGGGTTACTAGCGGGAGTGGGTCCTACAATGAGCAGTTCTTC
v_call: TRBV19; clone_size: -; d_call: -; j_call: TRBJ2-2; cdr3_aa: CASSIAPGTGELFF; cdr3_nt: TGTGCCAGTAGTATAGCTCCGGGCACCGGGGAGCTGTTTTTT
v_call: TRBV28; clone_size: -; d_call: TRBD2; j_call: TRBJ2-7; cdr3_aa: CASSRTSGTYEQYF; cdr3_nt: TGTGCCAGCAGTCGTACTAGCGGGACGTACGAGCAGTACTTC
v_call: TRBV7-2; clone_size: -; d_call: -; j_call: TRBJ1-2; cdr3_aa: CASSFGQSYGYTF; cdr3_nt: TGTGCCAGCAGCTTTGGACAGTCCTATGGCTACACCTTC
v_call: TRBV6-2/TRBV6-3; clone_size: -; d_call: -; j_call: TRBJ2-7; cdr3_aa: CASSYGGGPYEQYF; cdr3_nt: TGTGCCAGCAGTTACGGTGGCGGCCCCTACGAGCAGTACTTC
v_call: TRBV10-1; clone_size: -; d_call: -; j_call: TRBJ1-6; cdr3_aa: CASRRDGNHF; cdr3_nt: TGCGCCAGCAGGAGAGACGGGAACCACTTT
v_call: TRBV24-1; clone_size: -; d_call: -; j_call: TRBJ2-3; cdr3_aa: CATSDLGRVTDTQYF; cdr3_nt: TGTGCCACCAGTGATTTGGGCAGGGTAACAGATACGCAGTATTTT
v_call: TRBV6-1; clone_size: -; d_call: -; j_call: TRBJ1-2; cdr3_aa: CASSEGIPARLGLNYGYTF; cdr3_nt: TGTGCCAGCAGTGAAGGGATTCCGGCAAGGCTAGGTCTTAACTATGGCTACACCTTC
v_call: TRBV5-6; clone_size: -; d_call: TRBD1; j_call: TRBJ1-5; cdr3_aa: CASSRTGIRQPQHF; cdr3_nt: TGTGCCAGCAGCCGGACAGGGATTCGGCAGCCCCAGCATTTT
v_call: TRBV11-3; clone_size: -; d_call: -; j_call: TRBJ2-5; cdr3_aa: CASSSTAYQETQYF; cdr3_nt: TGTGCCAGCAGCTCTACCGCCTACCAAGAGACCCAGTACTTC
v_call: TRBV6-4; clone_size: -; d_call: TRBD1; j_call: TRBJ1-2; cdr3_aa: CASKRDRTSYGYTF; cdr3_nt: TGTGCCAGCAAAAGGGACAGGACTAGCTATGGCTACACCTTC
v_call: TRBV4-1; clone_size: -; d_call: -; j_call: TRBJ2-1; cdr3_aa: CASSQDGIGYNEQFF; cdr3_nt: TGCGCCAGCAGCCAAGACGGGATAGGTTACAATGAGCAGTTCTTC
v_call: TRBV24-1; clone_size: -; d_call: TRBD2; j_call: TRBJ2-3; cdr3_aa: CATTAGTSSSDTQYF; cdr3_nt: TGTGCCACCACCGCCGGGACTAGTAGCTCAGATACGCAGTATTTT
v_call: TRBV9; clone_size: -; d_call: -; j_call: TRBJ2-6; cdr3_aa: CASASGANVLTF; cdr3_nt: TGTGCCAGCGCGTCTGGGGCCAACGTCCTGACTTTC
v_call: TRBV7-2; clone_size: -; d_call: TRBD2; j_call: TRBJ2-2; cdr3_aa: CASSSIAGGPTGELFF; cdr3_nt: TGTGCCAGCAGCTCCATAGCGGGAGGGCCAACCGGGGAGCTGTTTTTT
v_call: TRBV7-9; clone_size: -; d_call: TRBD1; j_call: TRBJ1-4; cdr3_aa: CASSYRGIDNEKLFF; cdr3_nt: TGTGCCAGCAGTTACAGGGGGATCGATAATGAAAAACTGTTTTTT
v_call: TRBV5-6; clone_size: -; d_call: TRBD1; j_call: TRBJ1-4; cdr3_aa: CASSLQGANEKLFF; cdr3_nt: TGTGCCAGCAGCTTGCAGGGGGCTAATGAAAAACTGTTTTTT
v_call: TRBV30; clone_size: once; d_call: TRBD1; j_call: TRBJ2-2; cdr3_aa: CAWAGTAAGELFF; cdr3_nt: TGTGCCTGGGCTGGGACAGCCGCCGGGGAGCTGTTTTTT
v_call: TRBV2; clone_size: -; d_call: TRBD1; j_call: TRBJ2-7; cdr3_aa: CASSVDRGLEQYF; cdr3_nt: TGTGCCAGCAGTGTCGACAGGGGGCTCGAGCAGTACTTC